This T cell receptor beta chain is from a study of a mutant IDH1 vaccine in newly diagnosed glioma. Repertoires were generated with immunoSEQ multiplex PCR, while TCRdb's copy carries only in-frame clones and drops some. The profile shows 40,000 or so clones, 80% to 90% of them singletons. This clone was counted a single time. Its specificity is unknown. Time point defined: week 5, during vaccination. Vaccine doses each comprised 300 ug of mutant IDH1 20-mer peptide, with topical imiquimod. The material sequenced was PBMCs, taken from a glioma patient whose treatment included an IDH1 peptide vaccine. This TCR came from a man in his forties or fifties with glioma.

This chain's CDR3 is CASSELDSGFGANVLTF. The CDR3 DNA reads TGTGCCAGCAGTGAACTCGACTCGGGATTTGGGGCCAACGTCCTGACTTTC. The chain is built from TRBV6-1 and TRBJ2-6; tentative D call: TRBD2 (5 bases). The CDR3 has 17 amino acids. V gave up 2 bases and J gave up 3 bases, with 14 bases separating them. The germline gives CDR1 MNHNS, CDR2 SASEGT.